The 10 T cell receptor beta chains below all came from one sample that was sequenced in a study of T cell responses to AZD1222 COVID-19 vaccine. The data were produced by immunoSEQ multiplex PCR, yet TCRdb's version contains in-frame clones alone and is incomplete. The table shows under 150,000 clones, with 70% to 90% occurring only once. The sample in question was peripheral blood, obtained 28 days after the second AZD1222 dose. The receptors derive from an adult who received the AZD1222 COVID-19 vaccine.

This clone was detected only a few times. This sequence joins TRBV7-2 and TRBJ1-1; D is unresolved. The V end lost 1 base, the J end lost 1 base, and 7 bases lay between the germline ends. The germline gives CDR1 SGHTA, CDR2 FQGNSA. There are 14 residues in the CDR3. The chain's CDR3 is CASSLVWGNTEAFF. CDR3 in DNA: TGTGCCAGCAGCTTAGTATGGGGGAACACTGAAGCTTTCTTT.

The V and J genes are TRBV10-2 and TRBJ1-4, with 8 bases matching TRBD1. Germline V gives CDR1 WSHSY, CDR2 SAAADI. This CDR3 is built from 15 residues. Trimming cost V 6 bases and J 14 bases; bases outside gene matches: 17. The CDR3 is CASSPGDRLPNGLFF. CDR3 sequence (DNA): TGCGCCAGCAGCCCTGGGGACAGGCTTCCCAACGGGCTGTTTTTT.

This clone was seen just once. This chain connects TRBV6-5 to TRBJ2-5; D is ambiguous. The V end was cut by 0 bases, the J end by 3 bases, with 5 bases between. The CDR3 has 13 amino acids. CDR1 is MNHEY and CDR2 is SVGAGI in the germline V gene. Here the CDR3 DNA reads TGTGCCAGCAGTTACTCTGGGAAAGAGACCCAGTACTTC. This gives the protein CASSYSGKETQYF.

The chain has TRBV19 and TRBJ2-7; D not certain. V was pared by 0 bases and J by 2 bases, with 17 bases between. CDR3 length: 17 amino acids. Germline CDR1 and CDR2: LNHDA and SQIVND (reference sequence). CDR3 bases: TGTGCCAGTAGTATAGACCGTCGGGCCGGCAGCCCCTACGAGCAGTACTTC. It yields the protein CASSIDRRAGSPYEQYF.

J is TRBJ2-2 and V is TRBV2; the match to TRBD1 covers 7 bases. CDR3 length: 14 amino acids. V dropped 8 bases and J dropped 6; count of bases not matched to a gene: 9. Germline V gene data show CDR1 as SNHLY and CDR2 as FYNNEI. CDR3: CASQVEGAAGELFF. Here the CDR3 DNA reads TGTGCCAGCCAGGTTGAGGGGGCGGCCGGGGAGCTGTTTTTT.

Points on this clone: Other DNA sequences within the sample encode an identical CDR3. This sequence joins TRBV6-5 and TRBJ1-1, with TRBD1 identical over 8 bases. CDR3 length equals 13 residues. Germline V gene data show CDR1 as MNHEY and CDR2 as SVGAGI. Trimming removed 6 bases from V and 4 bases from J; junction bases left unmatched: 4. The CDR3: CASSLTGVTEAFF. CDR3 bases: TGTGCCAGCAGCCTGACAGGGGTCACTGAAGCTTTCTTT.

Concerning this clone: The junction departs from germline at one end; a sequencing error may be responsible. J is TRBJ2-3 and V is TRBV4-1; 7 bases match TRBD2. The CDR3 has 13 residues. CDR1 MGHRA and CDR2 YSYEKL come from the germline V gene. In DNA form, the CDR3 reads TGCGCCAGCAGCCCCCGACTAGCAGAGACGCAGTATTTT. Translation: CASSPRLAETQYF.

The chain recombines TRBV29-1 with TRBJ1-2; TRBD1 aligns across 10 bases. With 4 bases clipped from V and 7 bases from J, the junction kept 3 bases outside the gene matches. The CDR3 is 12 amino acids. The germline V gene encodes CDR1 SQVTM and CDR2 ANQGSEA. The CDR3: CSVGQGASGYTF. The DNA of the CDR3 is TGCAGCGTTGGACAGGGGGCGTCTGGCTACACCTTC.

J is TRBJ1-1 and V is TRBV7-9; 9 bases align to TRBD1. Germline loops: CDR1 SEHNR, CDR2 FQNEAQ (reference sequence). With V trimmed by 5 bases and J by 6 bases, 13 bases remained unmatched. The CDR3 consists of 16 residues. The CDR3 loop reads CASSPGQGLPWAEAFF. CDR3 sequence (DNA): TGTGCCAGCAGCCCGGGACAGGGCCTCCCATGGGCTGAAGCTTTCTTT.

The chain employs TRBV2 and TRBJ1-6; a weak D match, TRBD1 (5 bases). Germline CDR1 and CDR2: SNHLY and FYNNEI. The CDR3 is 13 amino acids. Deletions cut 8 bases from V and 7 bases from J, with 12 bases between. CDR3 loop: CASSDSKNSPLHF. In DNA form, the CDR3 reads TGTGCCAGCTCTGACAGCAAAAATTCACCCCTCCACTTT.